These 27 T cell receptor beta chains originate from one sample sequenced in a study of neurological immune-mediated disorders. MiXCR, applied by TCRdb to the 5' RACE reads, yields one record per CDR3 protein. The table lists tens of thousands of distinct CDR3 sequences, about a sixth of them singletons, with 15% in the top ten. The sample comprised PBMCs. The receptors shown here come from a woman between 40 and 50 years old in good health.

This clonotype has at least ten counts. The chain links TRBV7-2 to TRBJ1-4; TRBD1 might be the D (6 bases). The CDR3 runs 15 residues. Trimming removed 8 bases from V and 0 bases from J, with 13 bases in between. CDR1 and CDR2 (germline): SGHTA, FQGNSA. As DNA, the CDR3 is TGTGCCAGCGGTCCGGGACAATCAACTAATGAAAAACTGTTTTTT. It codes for CASGPGQSTNEKLFF.

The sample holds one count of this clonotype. The CDR3 spells CASSYSRGGRGSADRPQHF. CDR3 coding DNA: TGTGCCAGCAGTTACTCGCGCGGTGGCAGGGGGTCTGCAGATCGGCCCCAGCATTTT. The chain carries TRBV6-2 or TRBV6-3 and TRBJ1-5; 7 positions match TRBD1. Losses at the gene ends were 0 bases for V and 9 bases for J; bases not matched to a gene: 20. The CDR3 runs to 19 residues. Germline CDR1 is MNHEY and CDR2 is SVGEGT.

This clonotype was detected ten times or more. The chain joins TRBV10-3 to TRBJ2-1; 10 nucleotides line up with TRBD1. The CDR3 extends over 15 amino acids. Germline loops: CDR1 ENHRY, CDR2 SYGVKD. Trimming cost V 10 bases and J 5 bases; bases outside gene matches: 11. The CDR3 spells CATKTDRGPHNEQFF. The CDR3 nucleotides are TGTGCCACCAAAACTGACAGGGGGCCACACAATGAGCAGTTCTTC.

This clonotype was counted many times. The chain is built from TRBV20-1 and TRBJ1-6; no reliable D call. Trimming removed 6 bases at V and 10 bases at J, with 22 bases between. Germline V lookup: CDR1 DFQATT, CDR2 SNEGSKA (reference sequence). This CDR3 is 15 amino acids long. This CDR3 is CSATIQAGADSPLHF. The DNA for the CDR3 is TGCAGTGCCACCATCCAGGCGGGCGCCGACTCACCCCTCCACTTT.

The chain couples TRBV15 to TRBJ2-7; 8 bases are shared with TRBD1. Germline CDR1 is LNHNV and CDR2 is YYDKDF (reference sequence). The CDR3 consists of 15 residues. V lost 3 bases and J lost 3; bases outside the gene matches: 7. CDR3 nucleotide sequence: TGTGCCACCAGCAGGTCCGGTACAGGGGGCTACGAGCAGTACTTC. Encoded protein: CATSRSGTGGYEQYF. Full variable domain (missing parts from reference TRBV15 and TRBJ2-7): DAMVIQNPRYQVTQFGKPVTLSCSQTLNHNVMYWYQQKSSQAPKLLFHYYDKDFNNEADTPDNFQSRRPNTSFCFLDIRSPGLGDTAMYLCATSRSGTGGYEQYFGPGTRLTVT.

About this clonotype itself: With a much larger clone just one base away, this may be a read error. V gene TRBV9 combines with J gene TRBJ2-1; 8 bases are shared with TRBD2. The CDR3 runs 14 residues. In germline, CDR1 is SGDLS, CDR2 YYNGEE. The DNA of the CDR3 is TGTGTCAGCAGCCTTCTTAGCGGGGATGATGAGCAGTTCTTC. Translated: CVSSLLSGDDEQFF.

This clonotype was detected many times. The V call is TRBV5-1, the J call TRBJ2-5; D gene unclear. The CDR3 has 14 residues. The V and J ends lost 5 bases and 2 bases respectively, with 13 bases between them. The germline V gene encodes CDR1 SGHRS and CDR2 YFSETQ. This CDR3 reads CASRPSLVQETQYF. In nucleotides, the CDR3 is TGCGCCAGCAGGCCCAGCCTAGTTCAAGAGACCCAGTACTTC.

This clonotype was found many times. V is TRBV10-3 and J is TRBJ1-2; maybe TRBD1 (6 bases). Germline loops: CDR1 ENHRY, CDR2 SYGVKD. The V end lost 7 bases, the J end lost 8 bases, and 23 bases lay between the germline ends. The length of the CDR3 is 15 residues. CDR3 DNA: TGTGCCATCACCTCCGAAGGGGGGCCGATTGGAGGCTACACCTTC. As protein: CAITSEGGPIGGYTF.

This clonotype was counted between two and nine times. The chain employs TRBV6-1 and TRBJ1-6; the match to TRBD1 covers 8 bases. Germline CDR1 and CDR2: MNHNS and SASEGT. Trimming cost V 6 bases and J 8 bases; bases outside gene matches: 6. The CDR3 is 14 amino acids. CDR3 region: CASRGQGVDSPLHF. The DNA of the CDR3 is TGTGCCAGCAGAGGACAGGGAGTAGATTCACCCCTCCACTTT.

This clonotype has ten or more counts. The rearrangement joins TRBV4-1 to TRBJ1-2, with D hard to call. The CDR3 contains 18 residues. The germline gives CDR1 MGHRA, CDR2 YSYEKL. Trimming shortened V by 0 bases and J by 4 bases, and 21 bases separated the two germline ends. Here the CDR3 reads CASSQEAVPSLYPYGYTF. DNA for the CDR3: TGCGCCAGCAGCCAAGAGGCGGTCCCCAGCTTATATCCCTATGGCTACACCTTC.

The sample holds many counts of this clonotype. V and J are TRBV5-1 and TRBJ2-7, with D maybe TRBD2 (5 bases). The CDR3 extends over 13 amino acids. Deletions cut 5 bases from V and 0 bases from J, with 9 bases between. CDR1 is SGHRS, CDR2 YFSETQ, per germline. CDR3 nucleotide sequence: TGCGCCAGCAGGCTAGCTCCCTCCTACGAGCAGTACTTC. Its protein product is CASRLAPSYEQYF.

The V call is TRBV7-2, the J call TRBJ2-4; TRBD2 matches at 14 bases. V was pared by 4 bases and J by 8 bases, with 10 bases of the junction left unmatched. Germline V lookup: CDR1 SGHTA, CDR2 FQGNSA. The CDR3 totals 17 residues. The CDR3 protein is CASSSLPGLAGEDIQYF. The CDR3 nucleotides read TGTGCCAGCAGCTCCCTACCGGGACTAGCGGGGGAGGACATTCAGTACTTC.

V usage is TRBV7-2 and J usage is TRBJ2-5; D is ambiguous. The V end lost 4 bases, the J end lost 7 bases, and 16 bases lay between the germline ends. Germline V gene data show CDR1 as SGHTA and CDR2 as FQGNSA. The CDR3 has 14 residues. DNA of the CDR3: TGTGCCAGCAGCTCTTTAATGCTTGTGGGGACCCAGTACTTC. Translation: CASSSLMLVGTQYF.

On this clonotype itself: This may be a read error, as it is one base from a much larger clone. CDR3 nucleotide sequence: TGTGCCAGAAGTTTGGCATCCTACAATGAGCAGTTCTTC. It specifies CARSLASYNEQFF. The V call is TRBV12-3 or TRBV12-4, the J call TRBJ2-1, with unresolved D. The CDR3 totals 13 residues.

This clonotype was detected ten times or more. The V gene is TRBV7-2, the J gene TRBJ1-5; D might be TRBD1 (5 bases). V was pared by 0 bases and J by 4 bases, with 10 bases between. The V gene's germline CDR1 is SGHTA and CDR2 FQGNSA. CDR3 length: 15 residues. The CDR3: CASSLATGPNQPQHF. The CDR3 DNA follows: TGTGCCAGCAGCTTAGCTACAGGACCAAATCAGCCCCAGCATTTT.

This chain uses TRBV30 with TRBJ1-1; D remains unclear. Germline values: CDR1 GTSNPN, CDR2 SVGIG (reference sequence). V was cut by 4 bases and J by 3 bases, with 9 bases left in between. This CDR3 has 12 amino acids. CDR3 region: CAWMGVHTEAFF. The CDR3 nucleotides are TGTGCCTGGATGGGAGTCCACACTGAAGCTTTCTTT.

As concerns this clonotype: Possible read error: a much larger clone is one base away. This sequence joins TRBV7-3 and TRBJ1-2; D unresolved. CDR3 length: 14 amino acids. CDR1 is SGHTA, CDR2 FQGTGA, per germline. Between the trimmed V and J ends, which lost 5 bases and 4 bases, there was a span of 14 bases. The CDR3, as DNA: TGTGCCAGCAGCGCAATTGAGGATACCTATGGCTACACCTTC. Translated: CASSAIEDTYGYTF.

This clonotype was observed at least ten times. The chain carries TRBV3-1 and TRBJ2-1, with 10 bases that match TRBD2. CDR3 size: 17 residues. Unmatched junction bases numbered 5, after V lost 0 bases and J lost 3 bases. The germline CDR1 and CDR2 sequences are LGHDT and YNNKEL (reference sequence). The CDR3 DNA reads TGTGCCAGCAGCCAAGACTTACTAGCGGGGCGCTACAATGAGCAGTTCTTC. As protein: CASSQDLLAGRYNEQFF.

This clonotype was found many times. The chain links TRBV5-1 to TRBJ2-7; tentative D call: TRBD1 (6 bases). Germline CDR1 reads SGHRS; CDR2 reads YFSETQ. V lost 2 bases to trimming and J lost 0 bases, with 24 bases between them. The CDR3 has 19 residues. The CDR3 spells CASSFKNTYLYRDSYEQYV. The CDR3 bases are TGCGCCAGCAGCTTTAAAAATACCTACTTATACAGGGACTCCTACGAGCAGTACGTC.

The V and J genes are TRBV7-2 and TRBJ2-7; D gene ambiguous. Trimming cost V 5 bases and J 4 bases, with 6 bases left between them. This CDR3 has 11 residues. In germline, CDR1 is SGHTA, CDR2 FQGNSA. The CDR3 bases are TGTGCCAGCAGCAACGGATACGAGCAGTACTTC. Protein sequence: CASSNGYEQYF. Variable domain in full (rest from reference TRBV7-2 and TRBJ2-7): GAGVSQSPSNKVTEKGKDVELRCDPISGHTALYWYRQSLGQGLEFLIYFQGNSAPDKSGLPSDRFSAERTGGSVSTLTIQRTQQEDSAVYLCASSNGYEQYFGPGTRLTVT.

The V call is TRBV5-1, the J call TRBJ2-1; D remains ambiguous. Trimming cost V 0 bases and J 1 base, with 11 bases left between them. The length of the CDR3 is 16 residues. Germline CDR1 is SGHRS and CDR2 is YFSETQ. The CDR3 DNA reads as TGCGCCAGCAGCTTGGAGGTTATCACTTCCTACAATGAGCAGTTCTTC. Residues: CASSLEVITSYNEQFF.

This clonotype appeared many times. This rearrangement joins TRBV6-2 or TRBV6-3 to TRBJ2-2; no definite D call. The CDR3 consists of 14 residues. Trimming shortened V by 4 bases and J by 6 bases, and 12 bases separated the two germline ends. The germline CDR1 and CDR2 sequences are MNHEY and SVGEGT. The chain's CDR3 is CASSSSTRPGELFF. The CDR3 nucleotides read TGTGCCAGCAGTTCGTCGACACGGCCCGGGGAGCTGTTTTTT.

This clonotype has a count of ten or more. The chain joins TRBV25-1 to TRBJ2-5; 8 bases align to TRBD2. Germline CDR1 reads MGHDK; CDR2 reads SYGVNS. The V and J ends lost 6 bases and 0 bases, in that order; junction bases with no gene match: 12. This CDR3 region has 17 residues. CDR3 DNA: TGTGCCAGCAGAGGGGACTGGGTGCGGGGGGACCAAGAGACCCAGTACTTC. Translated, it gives CASRGDWVRGDQETQYF.

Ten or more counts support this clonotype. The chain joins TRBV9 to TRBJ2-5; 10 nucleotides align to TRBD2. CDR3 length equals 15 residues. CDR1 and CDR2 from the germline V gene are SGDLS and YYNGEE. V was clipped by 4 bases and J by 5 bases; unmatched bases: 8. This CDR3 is CASSPRSSGGETQYF. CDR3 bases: TGTGCCAGCAGCCCCCGGAGTAGCGGGGGGGAGACCCAGTACTTC.

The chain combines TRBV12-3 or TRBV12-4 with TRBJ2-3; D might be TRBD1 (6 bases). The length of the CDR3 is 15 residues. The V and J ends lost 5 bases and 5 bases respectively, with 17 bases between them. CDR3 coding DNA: TGTGCCAGCAGTCGTCGACAGGCCTCGGGAGATACGCAGTATTTT. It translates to CASSRRQASGDTQYF.

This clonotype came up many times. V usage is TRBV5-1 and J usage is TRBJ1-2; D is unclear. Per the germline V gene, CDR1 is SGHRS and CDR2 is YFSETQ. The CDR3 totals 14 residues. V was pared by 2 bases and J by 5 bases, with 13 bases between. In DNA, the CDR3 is TGCGCCAGCAGCTTAGCCTGGGAGGAGTATGGCTACACCTTC. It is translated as CASSLAWEEYGYTF.

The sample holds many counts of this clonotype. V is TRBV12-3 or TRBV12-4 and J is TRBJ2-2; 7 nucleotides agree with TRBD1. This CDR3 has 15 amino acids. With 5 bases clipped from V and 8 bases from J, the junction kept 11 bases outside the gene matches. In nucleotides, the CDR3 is TGTGCCAGCAGTCCGACGACAGGGTTGATGGGGGAGCTGTTTTTT. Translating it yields CASSPTTGLMGELFF.